Detailed here is one TCR beta chain. Its antigen is still unknown. No base quality values were provided; no much bigger clone lies one nucleotide off. The sample originates from a study of CD8 T cells in Susac syndrome (dated by TCRdb to the late 2010s). In terms of the full investigation: The study used repertoire sequencing to test whether antigen drove CD8+ T cell activation and differentiation in Susac syndrome. Points the paper makes about the study in general: The TCR sequencing and HLA analysis was acknowledged to have included a relatively small number of individuals.

CDR3 length: 13 amino acids, cysteine to phenylalanine. Only CDR3 DNA remains: 39 bases, in frame from the first base. In the germline V gene, CDR1 corresponds to MRHNA and CDR2 to SNTAGT. Cut back by 1 base and 4 bases, the V and J ends lie 5 bases apart. Peripheral blood CD8+ and CD4+ T cells from healthy donors, Susac syndrome patients and multiple sclerosis patients were profiled using high-throughput TCR beta sequencing. Treatment-naive patients with stable or active relapsing-remitting disease fulfilling revised McDonald criteria were used as multiple sclerosis controls. Bulk CD8+ and CD4+ T cells were purified by magnetic negative isolation, while CD8+ TEMRA cells were enriched using FACS. Blood was collected in EDTA tubes and processed within 24 hours, with PBMCs isolated through density gradient centrifugation. PBMCs intended for TCR sequencing were cryopreserved in liquid nitrogen and were subsequently thawed in a 37 degrees C water bath. The sorted or isolated CD4+, CD8+ and CD8+ TEMRA cells had a purity of 90% or higher.

RNA was extracted using the RNeasy kit, and roughly 0.5 to 1 ug of the RNA was reverse transcribed with random hexamers. TCR beta CDR3 regions were amplified with the immunoSEQ multiplex PCR assay covering 54 Vbeta and 13 Jbeta segments. To correct PCR amplification bias, a synthetic template baseline was used for both primer optimization and computational correction. The paper's data handling went like this. Reads were annotated to V, D and J genes per IMGT and analyzed with immunoSEQ Analyzer, keeping only productive sequences. Clonality was computed as one minus Shannon entropy normalized by log2 of the number of productive unique sequences. Public and private clones were assessed among the 100 most prevalent clones of each patient and control. Susac-specific clones were defined as absent from healthy and MS cohorts, 1052 published viral clones and other ImmuneACCESS disease sequences. TCRdb handled the public reads itself, with Q25 trimming in fastp and clone calling in MiXCR, and kept productive beta chains. Entries that share a CDR3 protein sequence are merged under the most common genes and DNA. None of the V and J calls come from the authors' own analysis; TCRdb made them. This sample is represented by around 130,000 distinct CDR3 sequences; about 95% of them were singletons. Of the sample, around 0.13% is held by the ten largest clones.

The clonotype originates from a human donor with multiple sclerosis. The sample taken for sequencing was CD4+ T cells from PBMCs. The chain is made from TRBV6-4 and TRBJ2-1; no D gene call is confident. The CDR3 has the sequence CASSDWKYNEQFF. The nucleotides read TGTGCCAGCAGTGACTGGAAATACAATGAGCAGTTCTTC.